This T cell receptor (beta chain) originates from a study of T cells in Graves' hyperthyroidism and ophthalmopathy. Aged 18 to 65, the patients had hyperthyroidism that was newly diagnosed and had lasted under 2 months. Blood sampling occurred at first hyperthyroidism diagnosis, ahead of any ophthalmopathy symptoms. Trimming left V 2 bases short and J 5 bases short, with 11 bases between. The CDR3 contains 14 residues. Per germline, CDR1 MNHNS and CDR2 SASEGT. TCR beta CDR3 sequences were amplified from RNA transcripts. First-round RT-PCR with HTBI primers amplified the TCR CDR3 region. Using its own MiXCR run on the multiplex PCR reads, TCRdb lists one record per CDR3 protein. The table has around 300,000 distinct CDR3 sequences, roughly 15% seen once. At least ten counts were recorded for this clonotype.

The sample taken for sequencing was blood. The source is a woman in her twenties or thirties with Graves' hyperthyroidism that later progressed to Graves' ophthalmopathy. This sequence joins TRBV6-1 and TRBJ2-3; D is unresolved. CDR3 in amino acids: CASSESVWGDTQYF. CDR3 nucleotides: TGTGCCAGCAGTGAATCGGTGTGGGGAGATACGCAGTATTTT.